A single sample gave rise to the 2 T cell receptor beta chains below, sequenced in a study of blood T cell repertoires in COVID-19. Only in-frame clones appear in the TCRdb table, and some are missing; sequencing was by immunoSEQ multiplex PCR. The sample consists of 250,000 to 400,000 clones, approximately 87% of them appearing once. The sequenced sample was peripheral blood. Every receptor here comes from a woman aged 25 to 39 with COVID-19, enrolled during active disease.

This rearrangement joins TRBV23-1 to TRBJ2-1, with D possibly being TRBD2 (5 bases). TRBV23-1 is labeled an ORF, and its function is uncertain. V was trimmed by 5 bases and J by 4 bases, leaving 18 bases between them. CDR3 size: 16 residues. The CDR3 DNA reads as TGCGCCAGCAGTAGGGAGCCCAGCTGTTCTTACAATGAGCAGTTCTTC. It specifies CASSREPSCSYNEQFF.

In nucleotides, the CDR3 is TGTGCCAGCAGCCAGGTTAACAGGGATGCTTTCTTT. It is translated as CASSQVNRDAFF. This rearrangement joins TRBV28 to TRBJ1-1, with a tentative D call TRBD1 (6 bases). The germline V and J ends were trimmed by 6 bases and 11 bases, with 16 bases remaining between them. Germline loops: CDR1 MDHEN, CDR2 SYDVKM. This CDR3 comprises 12 residues. The whole variable domain, remainder taken from reference TRBV28 and TRBJ1-1, is DVKVTQSSRYLVKRTGEKVFLECVQDMDHENMFWYRQDPGLGLRLIYFSYDVKMKEKGDIPEGYSVSREKKERFSLILESASTNQTSMYLCASSQVNRDAFFGQGTRLTVV.